These 32 T cell receptor beta chains were all obtained from the same sample, sequenced in a study of blood T cell repertoires in COVID-19. TCRdb keeps only in-frame clones here, not all; method: immunoSEQ multiplex PCR. The sample has 310,000 or so clones, around 90% seen once; the top ten hold about 9.8%. Sequences were obtained from PBMCs or T cells enriched from blood (not recorded which). The receptor set was obtained from a woman in her late teens or twenties who had recovered from COVID-19.

The chain is built from TRBV7-3 and TRBJ1-4; D is perhaps TRBD1 (6 bases). The ends were cut back, 4 bases at V and 3 bases at J, with 12 bases in the middle. The CDR3 spans 15 residues. CDR1 is SGHTA, CDR2 FQGTGA, per germline. CDR3 coding DNA: TGTGCCAGCAGCTCCCAGACAGGCCCTAATGAAAAACTGTTTTTT. Protein product: CASSSQTGPNEKLFF.

The chain is built from TRBV6-5 and TRBJ2-1, with D unresolved. Germline assignment: CDR1 MNHEY and CDR2 SVGAGI. With 0 bases removed from V and 0 bases from J, the gap between germline ends came to 9 bases. The CDR3 sequence is 16 residues long. DNA of the CDR3: TGTGCCAGCAGTTACTCGATGGGCCTCTCCTACAATGAGCAGTTCTTC. Translating gives CASSYSMGLSYNEQFF.

This sequence joins TRBV4-1 and TRBJ2-3; tentative D call: TRBD1 (5 bases). Deletions cut 4 bases from V and 5 bases from J, with 16 bases between. Germline values: CDR1 MGHRA, CDR2 YSYEKL. The length of the CDR3 is 15 residues. Here the CDR3 reads CASSPPGILRDTQYF. Written as DNA, the CDR3 is TGCGCCAGCAGCCCTCCAGGGATTTTGCGAGATACGCAGTATTTT.

The rearrangement joins TRBV7-6 to TRBJ1-3; 7 nucleotides agree with TRBD1. The ends lost 8 bases at V and 0 bases at J; junction bases unmatched: 4. CDR1 and CDR2 (germline): SGHVS, FNYEAQ. The CDR3 runs 14 residues. The DNA of the CDR3 is TGTGCCAGCGGACCAGGGGGCTCTGGAAACACCATATATTTT. Its translation is CASGPGGSGNTIYF.

The chain links TRBV9 to TRBJ1-3; no clear D gene. CDR3 length: 16 amino acids. Germline V gene data show CDR1 as SGDLS and CDR2 as YYNGEE. Trimming removed 0 bases at V and 1 base at J, with 11 bases between. The CDR3 region is CASSVGEGSSGNTIYF. As DNA, the CDR3 is TGTGCCAGCAGCGTAGGGGAGGGAAGTTCTGGAAACACCATATATTTT.

CDR3 nucleotide sequence: TGTGCCAGCAGCGCCGGACTGACAGGGAGCTCCTACAATGAGCAGTTCTTC. This encodes CASSAGLTGSSYNEQFF. The J gene is TRBJ2-1, the V gene TRBV5-4; 7 nucleotides line up with TRBD1. This CDR3 has 17 amino acids. V shed 4 bases, J shed 0 bases, and the junction held 10 bases outside the gene matches. Germline loops: CDR1 SGHNT, CDR2 YYREEE (reference sequence).

J is TRBJ2-7 and V is TRBV4-1; the match to TRBD1 covers 9 bases. The ends lost 4 bases at V and 3 bases at J; junction bases unmatched: 13. There are 17 residues in the CDR3. CDR1 MGHRA and CDR2 YSYEKL come from the germline V gene. CDR3 nucleotides: TGCGCCAGCAGCCCCAAAGCGGGTGCGGGACAGGGCTACGAGCAGTACTTC. Protein product: CASSPKAGAGQGYEQYF.

The V gene is TRBV11-2, the J gene TRBJ1-1, with TRBD1 identical over 8 bases. CDR1 SGHAT and CDR2 FQNNGV come from the germline V gene. V dropped 3 bases and J dropped 1; count of bases not matched to a gene: 13. This CDR3 comprises 18 residues. The CDR3 coding sequence is TGTGCCAGCAGCTTGGTACCCAGGGGGCGTCTAAGGAACACTGAAGCTTTCTTT. This encodes CASSLVPRGRLRNTEAFF.

The chain has TRBV7-9 and TRBJ2-1; D not certain. CDR3 length equals 15 residues. V lost 3 bases and J 0 bases, leaving 9 bases between the germline ends. Germline-derived CDR1 and CDR2 are SEHNR and FQNEAQ (reference sequence). The CDR3 DNA follows: TGTGCCAGCAGCTTTCTATCAGGCTCCTACAATGAGCAGTTCTTC. Protein sequence: CASSFLSGSYNEQFF.

The chain uses TRBV2 and TRBJ2-5, with D unresolved. The V and J ends lost 5 bases and 4 bases respectively, with 8 bases between them. The CDR3 is 12 amino acids. CDR1 and CDR2 (germline): SNHLY, FYNNEI. The CDR3 DNA follows: TGTGCCAGCAGTCTGTTACTAGAGACCCAGTACTTC. It specifies CASSLLLETQYF. Full variable domain (remainder filled in from reference TRBV2 and TRBJ2-5): EPEVTQTPSHQVTQMGQEVILRCVPISNHLYFYWYRQILGQKVEFLVSFYNNEISEKSEIFDDQFSVERPDGSNFTLKIRSTKLEDSAMYFCASSLLLETQYFGPGTRLLVL.

The chain combines TRBV7-8 with TRBJ1-6; TRBD1 agrees at 10 bases. V trimming: 5 bases; J trimming: 9 bases; junction bases outside the gene matches: 13. The germline V gene has CDR1 SGHVS and CDR2 FQNEAQ. The CDR3 is 17 amino acids. The CDR3 spells CASSPSLRQGASSPLHF. The CDR3 DNA reads TGTGCCAGCAGCCCCTCCTTACGACAGGGGGCGAGTTCACCCCTCCACTTT.

The V call is TRBV6-5, the J call TRBJ2-1, with 10 bases fitting TRBD2. Germline CDR1 MNHEY, CDR2 SVGAGI. The CDR3 has 16 residues. The V segment lost 0 bases and the J segment 6 bases; nucleotides outside the gene matches: 5. The CDR3 sequence is CASSYSSSGRLNEQFF. Written as DNA, the CDR3 is TGTGCCAGCAGTTACTCGAGTAGCGGGAGGCTCAATGAGCAGTTCTTC.

The CDR3 here is CASSERWGVYGYTF. The DNA of the CDR3 is TGTGCCAGCAGTGAGAGATGGGGAGTTTATGGCTACACCTTC. The J gene is TRBJ1-2, the V gene TRBV6-1; D gene unclear. The V end lost 3 bases, the J end lost 5 bases, and 13 bases lay between the germline ends. Germline CDR1 and CDR2: MNHNS and SASEGT. The CDR3 has 14 residues.

This chain links TRBV4-3 with TRBJ2-5; D might be TRBD2 (6 bases). CDR1 and CDR2 from the germline V gene are LGHNA and YSLEER. This CDR3 spans 14 amino acids. Between the trimmed V and J ends, which lost 1 base and 3 bases, there was a span of 9 bases. CDR3 sequence (DNA): TGCGCCAGCAGCCAAGTTGGCGGGAAAGAGACCCAGTACTTC. Protein sequence: CASSQVGGKETQYF.

The chain couples TRBV6-5 to TRBJ2-7; possible D gene TRBD1, 6 bases. V lost 7 bases and J lost 1, with 11 bases in between. The CDR3 has 13 amino acids. Germline values: CDR1 MNHEY, CDR2 SVGAGI. CDR3 nucleotide sequence: TGTGCCAGCAACCCCGGGACATCCTACGAGCAGTACTTC. It encodes CASNPGTSYEQYF.

The chain links TRBV7-8 to TRBJ1-4; a weak D match, TRBD1 (5 bases). The CDR3 is 15 residues long. The germline V gene has CDR1 SGHVS and CDR2 FQNEAQ. With 5 bases removed from V and 8 bases from J, the gap between germline ends came to 18 bases. This chain's CDR3 is CASSDWGGSGEKLFF. CDR3 nucleotide sequence: TGTGCCAGCAGCGACTGGGGGGGGTCCGGCGAAAAACTGTTTTTT.

Here the CDR3 DNA reads TGTGCCAGCAGCCAACGGGACAGGGACTCTGGAAACACCATATATTTT. It codes for CASSQRDRDSGNTIYF. The chain employs TRBV4-2 and TRBJ1-3; 9 nucleotides match TRBD1. In germline, CDR1 is LGHNA, CDR2 YNFKEQ. This CDR3 has 16 amino acids. Germline trimming cut 2 bases from V and 0 bases from J; bases unmatched to any gene: 2.

V gene TRBV12-3 or TRBV12-4 combines with J gene TRBJ1-5; no clear D. This CDR3 comprises 11 residues. Between the trimmed V and J ends, which lost 5 bases and 4 bases, there was a span of 3 bases. The CDR3 DNA reads as TGTGCCAGCAGTACTAATCAGCCCCAGCATTTT. Protein sequence: CASSTNQPQHF.

The V and J genes are TRBV4-2 and TRBJ1-5; tentative D call: TRBD1 (5 bases). Germline CDR1 is LGHNA and CDR2 is YNFKEQ. The CDR3 consists of 16 residues. The V end lost 0 bases, the J end lost 5 bases, and 14 bases lay between the germline ends. CDR3 sequence (DNA): TGTGCCAGCAGCCAAGATTTGGGACGGGGGTATCAGCCCCAGCATTTT. Its translation: CASSQDLGRGYQPQHF.

This clone was detected ten times or more. The chain recombines TRBV2 with TRBJ2-2; D possibly corresponds to TRBD1 (5 bases). The CDR3 has 15 amino acids. V lost 2 bases and J 0 bases, leaving 7 bases between the germline ends. Germline V gives CDR1 SNHLY, CDR2 FYNNEI. Here the CDR3 reads CASSEQGPNTGELFF. The CDR3 region has the DNA TGTGCCAGCAGTGAACAGGGCCCGAACACCGGGGAGCTGTTTTTT.

The rearrangement joins TRBV9 to TRBJ2-5, with 7 bases identical to TRBD2. CDR1 is SGDLS and CDR2 is YYNGEE in the germline V gene. The V segment lost 4 bases and the J segment 2 bases; nucleotides outside the gene matches: 8. The CDR3 is made up of 15 amino acids. CDR3 amino acids: CASSRRSGEQETQYF. CDR3 DNA sequence: TGTGCCAGCAGCCGCAGAAGCGGGGAACAAGAGACCCAGTACTTC.

The chain couples TRBV2 to TRBJ1-1; 8 nucleotides align to TRBD1. Germline trimming cut 7 bases from V and 5 bases from J; bases unmatched to any gene: 9. This CDR3 contains 14 residues. The germline CDR1 and CDR2 sequences are SNHLY and FYNNEI. The CDR3 loop is CASTAQGGETEAFF. The CDR3 DNA reads as TGTGCCAGCACCGCACAGGGGGGAGAAACTGAAGCTTTCTTT.

The rearrangement links TRBV25-1 to TRBJ1-2; 9 bases match TRBD1. Germline V CDR1 and CDR2: MGHDK, SYGVNS. CDR3 length equals 14 residues. J was trimmed by 4 bases and V by 6 bases; bases with no gene match: 6. The CDR3 DNA follows: TGTGCCAGCAGGCCGGGACAGGGTGTCTATGGCTACACCTTC. This gives the protein CASRPGQGVYGYTF.

The chain is built from TRBV1 and TRBJ2-5; the DNA was not compared with TRBD2, the D call given in the table. TRBV1 is annotated as a pseudogene. The CDR3 is 16 amino acids. The DNA of the CDR3 is TGCACCAGCAGCCGAGGGGGACTAGCGGGAGAGGAGACCCAGTACTTC. Encoded protein: CTSSRGGLAGEETQYF.

This clone was observed once. The chain employs TRBV5-1 and TRBJ2-1, with TRBD2 identical over 9 bases. CDR1 and CDR2 (germline): SGHRS, YFSETQ. V lost 6 bases, J lost 2 bases, and 9 bases stayed unmatched. This CDR3 contains 16 residues. The CDR3 sequence is CASTLAGGETYNEQFF. The CDR3 bases are TGCGCCAGCACTCTGGCGGGGGGGGAGACCTACAATGAGCAGTTCTTC.

This clone appeared a single time. The chain couples TRBV28 to TRBJ1-3; maybe TRBD1 (6 bases). V lost 5 bases, J lost 4 bases, and 15 bases lay in between. The CDR3 is made up of 15 amino acids. CDR1 is MDHEN and CDR2 is SYDVKM in the germline V gene. The CDR3 DNA sequence: TGTGCCAGCAGTGGACCAGGGCAGGGGGGAAACACCATATATTTT. Encoded protein: CASSGPGQGGNTIYF. Full variable domain (remainder filled in from reference TRBV28 and TRBJ1-3): DVKVTQSSRYLVKRTGEKVFLECVQDMDHENMFWYRQDPGLGLRLIYFSYDVKMKEKGDIPEGYSVSREKKERFSLILESASTNQTSMYLCASSGPGQGGNTIYFGEGSWLTVV.

The sample holds one count of this clone. This sequence joins TRBV28 and TRBJ2-7; 9 nucleotides agree with TRBD1. The V segment lost 2 bases and the J segment 6 bases; nucleotides outside the gene matches: 14. The germline V gene has CDR1 MDHEN and CDR2 SYDVKM. The CDR3 runs to 17 residues. This CDR3 reads CASSLNRLRDRAAEQYF. The CDR3 bases are TGTGCCAGCAGTTTAAACCGACTACGGGACAGGGCCGCCGAGCAGTACTTC.

This clone was counted a few times. J is TRBJ1-1 and V is TRBV6-2 or TRBV6-3; unclear D gene. V was clipped by 2 bases and J by 4 bases, with 8 bases between them. Germline V CDR1 and CDR2: MNHEY, SVGEGT. This CDR3 is 13 amino acids long. The CDR3 bases are TGTGCCAGCAGTTACGGAGCAACCACTGAAGCTTTCTTT. It encodes CASSYGATTEAFF.

V is TRBV28 and J is TRBJ2-4; weak D call: TRBD2 (5 bases). This CDR3 is built from 15 residues. Germline V gene data show CDR1 as MDHEN and CDR2 as SYDVKM. V was shortened by 7 bases and J by 1 base, with 14 bases between the two germline ends. CDR3 DNA: TGTGCCAGCATACCCGCGGGCGAGGCCAAAAACATTCAGTACTTC. Translated, it gives CASIPAGEAKNIQYF.

This clone was seen a few times. The chain couples TRBV28 to TRBJ1-2, with D perhaps matching TRBD1 (6 bases). The CDR3 is 17 amino acids. Germline V lookup: CDR1 MDHEN, CDR2 SYDVKM. The V end was cut by 4 bases, the J end by 4 bases, with 22 bases between. For the CDR3, the DNA is TGTGCCAGCAGTTCCCATACCAGGGGCGCCCGTTTCTATGGCTACACCTTC. Residues: CASSSHTRGARFYGYTF.

The chain recombines TRBV28 with TRBJ1-2, with TRBD1 identical over 7 bases. This CDR3 has 17 residues. V shed 3 bases, J shed 3 bases, and the junction held 13 bases outside the gene matches. Germline CDR1 MDHEN, CDR2 SYDVKM. The CDR3 region has the DNA TGTGCCAGCAGTTTGCAACAGGGGAGGACGTATGACTATGGCTACACCTTC. This codes for CASSLQQGRTYDYGYTF.

The V gene is TRBV7-2, the J gene TRBJ1-2; no firm D call. The CDR3 length is 14 residues. The germline gives CDR1 SGHTA, CDR2 FQGNSA. V gave up 2 bases and J gave up 8 bases, with 15 bases separating them. The CDR3 DNA reads TGTGCCAGCAGCTTATTAGGAGGGTCAGACGGCTACACCTTC. This translates into CASSLLGGSDGYTF.